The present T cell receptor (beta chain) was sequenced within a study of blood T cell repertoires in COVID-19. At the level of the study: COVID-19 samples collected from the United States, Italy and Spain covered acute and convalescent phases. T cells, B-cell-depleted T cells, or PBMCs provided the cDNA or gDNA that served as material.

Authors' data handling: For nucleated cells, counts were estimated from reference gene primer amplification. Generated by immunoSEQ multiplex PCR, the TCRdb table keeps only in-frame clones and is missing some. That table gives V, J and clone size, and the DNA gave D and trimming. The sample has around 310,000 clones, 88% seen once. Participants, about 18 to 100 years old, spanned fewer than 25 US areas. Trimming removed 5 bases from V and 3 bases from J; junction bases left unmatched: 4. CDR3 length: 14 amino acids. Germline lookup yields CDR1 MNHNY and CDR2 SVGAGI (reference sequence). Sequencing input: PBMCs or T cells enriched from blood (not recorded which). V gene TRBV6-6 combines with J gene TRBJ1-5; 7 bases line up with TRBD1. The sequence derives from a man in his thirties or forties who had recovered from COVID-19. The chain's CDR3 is CASSGGTDNQPQHF. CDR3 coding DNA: TGTGCCAGCAGTGGGGGGACAGACAATCAGCCCCAGCATTTT.